The clone carrying this TCR beta chain was seen more than once but under ten times. This CDR3 has 13 amino acids. CDR1 MNHEY and CDR2 SVGEGT come from the germline V gene. Trimming removed 6 bases from V and 6 bases from J, with 15 bases in between. These data come from a study of blood T cells in healthy people across ages. A second PCR of about 6 to 11 cycles used a sample-barcoded 5' primer and a J-beta primer mix. In TCRdb, the 5' RACE reads were re-called with MiXCR into one record per CDR3 protein. The sample holds some 1.5 million distinct CDR3 sequences, 28% seen once. Sequenced material: blood. The TCR was taken from a woman in her twenties or thirties in good health. The chain is built from TRBV6-2 or TRBV6-3 and TRBJ2-7, with unresolved D. The CDR3 coding sequence is TGTGCCAGCAGCGACACCAGGAGAGGCGAGCAGTACTTC. It is translated as CASSDTRRGEQYF.